A single sample is the source of the 28 T cell receptor beta chains below, sequenced in a study of cytomegalovirus exposure and HLA in healthy donors. The PCR used 60 Vbeta and 13 Jbeta primers. Data came from immunoSEQ multiplex PCR; TCRdb stores just in-frame clones and leaves some out. The data show about 120,000 clones, around 70% seen once. The sample was PBMCs. These TCRs come from a man in his forties or fifties in good health and CMV-seropositive.

The J gene is TRBJ1-3, the V gene TRBV28; 8 nucleotides line up with TRBD1. The trim removed 6 bases at V and 3 bases at J, leaving 7 bases unmatched. Germline V lookup: CDR1 MDHEN, CDR2 SYDVKM. The length of the CDR3 is 15 residues. The CDR3, as DNA: TGTGCCAGCAGACCCAGGGGGCAAGGTGGAAACACCATATATTTT. It specifies CASRPRGQGGNTIYF.

The chain recombines TRBV27 with TRBJ2-3; D possibly corresponds to TRBD2 (6 bases). The CDR3 is 14 residues long. From germline, CDR1 is MNHEY and CDR2 SMNVEV (reference sequence). V dropped 5 bases and J dropped 3 bases, with 12 bases sitting between them. Written as DNA, the CDR3 is TGTGCCAGCAGTGTGGGACGGGGGACAGATACGCAGTATTTT. Its protein is CASSVGRGTDTQYF.

The chain couples TRBV30 to TRBJ2-2, with TRBD1 as a possible D gene (5 bases). The CDR3 runs to 13 residues. CDR1 is GTSNPN, CDR2 SVGIG, per germline (reference sequence). The germline V and J ends were trimmed by 4 bases and 3 bases, with 9 bases remaining between them. CDR3: CAWKEQDTGELFF. The CDR3 region has the DNA TGTGCCTGGAAGGAACAGGACACCGGGGAGCTGTTTTTT. The entire variable domain, with the rest obtained from reference TRBV30 and TRBJ2-2, is as follows: SQTIHQWPATLVQPVGSPLSLECTVEGTSNPNLYWYRQAAGRGLQLLFYSVGIGQISSEVPQNLSASRPQDRQFILSSKKLLLSDSGFYLCAWKEQDTGELFFGEGSRLTVL.

CDR3 in amino acids: CAWSVGQGSGELFF. CDR3 in DNA: TGTGCCTGGAGTGTGGGACAGGGCAGCGGGGAGCTGTTTTTT. This chain connects TRBV30 to TRBJ2-2; 9 bases fit TRBD1. V trimming: 0 bases; J trimming: 7 bases; junction bases outside the gene matches: 3. Germline V gene sequence: CDR1 GTSNPN, CDR2 SVGIG (reference sequence). The CDR3 runs 14 residues.

J is TRBJ2-1 and V is TRBV6-1; 11 positions agree with TRBD2. The CDR3 loop spans 15 amino acids. Germline V gene lookup returns CDR1 MNHNS and CDR2 SASEGT. The junction had 6 bases not matched to a gene; V was cut back by 5 bases and J by 6 bases. The CDR3 DNA reads as TGTGCCAGCAGTCTTAGCGGGGGGGCCCCCAATGAGCAGTTCTTC. Encoded protein: CASSLSGGAPNEQFF.

The CDR3 DNA reads TGTGCCAGCAGCTATGGATTATCCCAGGGGTTTAACTATGGCTACACCTTC. Its protein is CASSYGLSQGFNYGYTF. V is TRBV14 and J is TRBJ1-2; tentatively, D is TRBD1 (6 bases). V was shortened by 5 bases and J by 1 base, with 20 bases between the two germline ends. From germline, CDR1 is SGHDN and CDR2 FVKESK. The CDR3 has 17 residues.

This clone appeared a single time. The V gene is TRBV6-4, the J gene TRBJ2-3; 8 nucleotides match TRBD1. The CDR3 length is 16 residues. The ends lost 0 bases at V and 3 bases at J; junction bases unmatched: 5. Per germline, CDR1 MRHNA and CDR2 SNTAGT. CDR3 sequence: CASSDSGQGVTDTQYF. Here the CDR3 DNA reads TGTGCCAGCAGTGACTCAGGACAGGGAGTTACAGATACGCAGTATTTT.

The chain links TRBV15 to TRBJ2-7; TRBD1 aligns across 9 bases. CDR1 is LNHNV, CDR2 YYDKDF, per germline (reference sequence). Trimming removed 6 bases from V and 5 bases from J; junction bases left unmatched: 11. CDR3 size: 15 residues. The CDR3 here is CATRNTGTGYHEQYF. CDR3 DNA sequence: TGTGCCACCAGAAATACCGGGACAGGGTACCACGAGCAGTACTTC.

The chain has TRBV30 and TRBJ2-7; maybe TRBD1 (6 bases). The CDR3 covers 13 residues. The germline CDR1 and CDR2 sequences are GTSNPN and SVGIG (reference sequence). Trimming removed 3 bases from V and 0 bases from J, with 9 bases in between. The CDR3 DNA is TGTGCCTGGAGACAGGGAAGCTCCTACGAGCAGTACTTC. Translation gives CAWRQGSSYEQYF.

As DNA, the CDR3 is TGTGCCAGCAGTCCCCGAGGCCAGACCGACGAGCAGTACTTC. Encoded protein: CASSPRGQTDEQYF. The chain couples TRBV7-2 to TRBJ2-5; D is unclear. The DNA matches TRBJ2-7 better at its end, which makes the J call doubtful. Germline CDR1 reads SGHTA; CDR2 reads FQGNSA. The CDR3 length is 14 residues.

This clone has more than one count but fewer than ten. The sample contains more than one DNA sequence encoding this CDR3. V and J are TRBV5-1 and TRBJ2-3; perhaps TRBD1 as D (5 bases). The CDR3 runs 14 residues. Per germline, CDR1 SGHRS and CDR2 YFSETQ. Between the trimmed V and J ends, which lost 0 bases and 0 bases, there was a span of 5 bases. The CDR3 here is CASSLGQSTDTQYF. CDR3 sequence (DNA): TGCGCCAGCAGCTTGGGACAGAGCACAGATACGCAGTATTTT.

This chain joins TRBV28 and TRBJ2-5; 7 bases are shared with TRBD1. CDR1 and CDR2 from the germline V gene are MDHEN and SYDVKM. Trimming removed 8 bases from V and 6 bases from J; junction bases left unmatched: 15. The CDR3 covers 15 residues. The CDR3 sequence is CASEGTGQKWKTQYF. CDR3 nucleotide sequence: TGTGCCAGCGAAGGAACGGGACAGAAGTGGAAGACCCAGTACTTC.

The chain combines TRBV2 with TRBJ2-3, with 10 nucleotides matching TRBD2. V gave up 4 bases and J gave up 1 base; unmatched junction bases: 8. Looked up from germline, CDR1 is SNHLY and CDR2 is FYNNEI. The CDR3 has 17 residues. The CDR3 loop is CASSVASGGGRTDTQYF. In DNA, the CDR3 is TGTGCCAGCAGTGTGGCTAGCGGGGGAGGTCGCACAGATACGCAGTATTTT.

This chain links TRBV5-8 with TRBJ2-5; 9 nucleotides agree with TRBD1. V lost 4 bases, J lost 5 bases, and 6 bases stayed unmatched. CDR1 SGHTS and CDR2 YDEGEE come from the germline V gene. The CDR3 contains 14 residues. Here the CDR3 reads CASSPLDRGETQYF. The DNA for the CDR3 is TGTGCCAGCAGCCCGTTGGACAGGGGTGAGACCCAGTACTTC.

The rearrangement uses TRBV15 and TRBJ1-5; D unresolved. The CDR3 covers 13 residues. Between the trimmed V and J ends, which lost 5 bases and 7 bases, there was a span of 12 bases. The germline V gene encodes CDR1 LNHNV and CDR2 YYDKDF (reference sequence). The CDR3 DNA reads as TGTGCCACCAGCCCCCGGACTTGGCAGCCCCAGCATTTT. Its translation is CATSPRTWQPQHF.

The chain links TRBV6-5 to TRBJ2-5, with D possibly TRBD1 on 5 matching bases. The CDR3 extends over 13 amino acids. Trimming took off 7 bases at V and 5 bases at J, with 14 bases between the two ends. CDR1 is MNHEY, CDR2 SVGAGI, per germline. Here the CDR3 reads CASTRPGLETQYF. The DNA of the CDR3 is TGTGCCAGCACGAGACCAGGGCTGGAGACCCAGTACTTC.

The rearrangement joins TRBV9 to TRBJ1-2; D not resolved. Germline V CDR1 and CDR2: SGDLS, YYNGEE. The CDR3 contains 17 residues. V lost 0 bases and J lost 7, with 22 bases in between. CDR3 coding DNA: TGTGCCAGCAGCGTAGTTCCCGACGGGAGGGTAATCGGTGGCTACACCTTC. This sequence encodes CASSVVPDGRVIGGYTF.

The rearrangement joins TRBV6-5 to TRBJ2-6, with 7 positions matching TRBD1. This CDR3 region has 15 residues. The J segment lost 5 bases and the V segment lost 2 bases, leaving 3 bases of the junction unmatched. CDR1 MNHEY and CDR2 SVGAGI come from the germline V gene. Here the CDR3 reads CASSYDRVRANVLTF. The CDR3 bases are TGTGCCAGCAGTTACGACAGGGTTAGGGCCAACGTCCTGACTTTC.

The genes are TRBV10-1 and TRBJ2-1; 9 bases fit TRBD2. The CDR3 length is 16 residues. V shed 2 bases, J shed 4 bases, and the junction held 6 bases outside the gene matches. Germline CDR1 reads WNHNN; CDR2 reads SYGVQD (reference sequence). Here the CDR3 DNA reads TGCGCCAGCAGTGAGGTCCGCGGGGGGGGTTACAATGAGCAGTTCTTC. Encoded protein: CASSEVRGGGYNEQFF.

The chain recombines TRBV27 with TRBJ2-7; a weak D match, TRBD2 (5 bases). The CDR3 is made up of 13 amino acids. Germline CDR1 reads MNHEY; CDR2 reads SMNVEV (reference sequence). V lost 6 bases, J lost 6 bases, and 15 bases lay in between. CDR3 nucleotides: TGTGCCAGCAGCACACTGGGCGGGCGCGAGCAGTACTTC. Residues: CASSTLGGREQYF.

The rearrangement uses TRBV5-4 and TRBJ2-5; D is perhaps TRBD1 (6 bases). The germline V gene has CDR1 SGHNT and CDR2 YYREEE (reference sequence). With 0 bases removed from V and 4 bases from J, the gap between germline ends came to 10 bases. The CDR3 covers 14 residues. Written as DNA, the CDR3 is TGTGCCAGCAGCTTGGAAGGGGGTGGAGAGACCCAGTACTTC. It codes for CASSLEGGGETQYF.

In this sample, this clone turned up a few times. The V call is TRBV10-3, the J call TRBJ2-7; 8 nucleotides agree with TRBD2. The CDR3 loop spans 12 amino acids. Germline lookup yields CDR1 ENHRY and CDR2 SYGVKD. The J segment lost 7 bases and the V segment lost 5 bases, leaving 4 bases of the junction unmatched. The CDR3 bases are TGTGCCATCAGTAGCGGGAGTAGAGAGCAGTACTTC. Protein product: CAISSGSREQYF.

The chain couples TRBV14 to TRBJ2-3; 10 nucleotides align to TRBD2. Germline CDR1 reads SGHDN; CDR2 reads FVKESK. The V and J ends lost 0 bases and 5 bases, in that order; junction bases with no gene match: 8. This CDR3 spans 17 amino acids. The CDR3 loop reads CASSQDLLAGAIDTQYF. The CDR3 DNA reads as TGTGCCAGCAGCCAAGATCTTCTAGCGGGAGCGATAGATACGCAGTATTTT.

This CDR3 reads CASGAYRGRFAEAFF. As DNA, the CDR3 is TGTGCTAGTGGTGCTTACAGGGGGCGTTTTGCTGAAGCTTTCTTT. The chain is built from TRBV12-5 and TRBJ1-1, with 9 nucleotides matching TRBD1. The germline CDR1 and CDR2 sequences are LGHNT and FRNRAP. This CDR3 has 15 residues. V gave up 5 bases and J gave up 6 bases; unmatched junction bases: 10.

This clone was seen more than once but under ten times. V is TRBV5-8 and J is TRBJ2-1; 10 bases align to TRBD1. The CDR3 contains 15 residues. The V gene end was trimmed by 3 bases and the J gene end by 5 bases; junction bases not matched to a gene: 5. Germline V lookup: CDR1 SGHTS, CDR2 YDEGEE. The CDR3 DNA is TGTGCCAGCAGCTCGGGACAGGGGTTCAACAATGAGCAGTTCTTC. It codes for CASSSGQGFNNEQFF. Combining the CDR3 with reference TRBV5-8 and TRBJ2-1 gives the whole variable domain EAGVTQSPTHLIKTRGQQATLRCSPISGHTSVYWYQQALGLGLQFLLWYDEGEERNRGNFPPRFSGRQFPNYSSELNVNALELEDSALYLCASSSGQGFNNEQFFGPGTRLTVL.

A single count supports this clone. This chain joins TRBV9 and TRBJ2-2; 8 nucleotides agree with TRBD1. There are 17 residues in the CDR3. Looked up from germline, CDR1 is SGDLS and CDR2 is YYNGEE. With V trimmed by 1 base and J by 5 bases, 10 bases remained unmatched. Here the CDR3 DNA reads TGTGCCAGCAGCGTAAAAGGGCAGGGGGCTGGAACCGGGGAGCTGTTTTTT. Protein: CASSVKGQGAGTGELFF.

J is TRBJ1-5 and V is TRBV6-1, with 10 positions matching TRBD1. The J segment lost 4 bases and the V segment lost 6 bases, leaving 6 bases of the junction unmatched. From germline, CDR1 is MNHNS and CDR2 SASEGT. The CDR3 spans 15 residues. As DNA, the CDR3 is TGTGCCAGCAGGGCCGGGACAGGGGCTAATCAGCCCCAGCATTTT. Translating gives CASRAGTGANQPQHF.

The V gene is TRBV9, the J gene TRBJ1-1; D uncertain. The germline V and J ends were trimmed by 3 bases and 1 base, with 22 bases remaining between them. The CDR3 totals 18 residues. The germline V gene has CDR1 SGDLS and CDR2 YYNGEE. As DNA, the CDR3 is TGTGCCAGCAGCGCAAGAGCGGTGAGTCCAGGCCAGAACACTGAAGCTTTCTTT. The encoded protein is CASSARAVSPGQNTEAFF.